The source of this TCR beta chain is a study of radiotherapy plus CTLA-4 blockade in lung cancer. Patients with chemo-refractory metastatic non-small-cell lung cancer received focal radiation plus CTLA-4 blockade with ipilimumab. Points on this clone: Antigen: not known.

Assay used: immunoSEQ multiplex PCR; TCRdb lists only in-frame clones, some missing. The sample has around 80,000 clones; around 78% are singletons. Study-level findings and limits: In blood, after radiotherapy plus ipilimumab, tumor-derived TCR clones expanded. Response, reportedly, was best predicted by interferon-beta along with early blood T cell clone dynamics.

CDR1 is LGHNA and CDR2 is YSLEER in the germline V gene. Deletions cut 2 bases from V and 5 bases from J, with 15 bases between. CDR3 size: 15 residues. The TCR was taken from a human donor with non-small cell lung cancer whose response to radiotherapy plus ipilimumab could not be evaluated. Some clones in this sample may be carry-over from other donors' samples. The material sequenced was peripheral blood, taken from a patient treated with radiotherapy plus ipilimumab. This chain joins TRBV4-3 and TRBJ1-1, with a tentative D call TRBD1 (5 bases). The CDR3 loop is CASSQQARGGTEAFF. The DNA for the CDR3 is TGCGCCAGCAGCCAACAAGCCCGGGGGGGGACTGAAGCTTTCTTT.